This T cell receptor (beta chain) stems from a study of blood T cell repertoires in COVID-19. In the study overall: Sites across the United States, Italy and Spain contributed samples from acute and convalescent COVID-19. T cells, B-cell-depleted T cells, or PBMCs supplied cDNA or gDNA.

Individuals aged roughly 18 to 95 years were recruited from approximately 22 US areas. Cohorts were determined from participant-reported clinical history. Here immunoSEQ multiplex PCR was the method, and the copy in TCRdb shows in-frame clones only, minus some. The data contain around 470,000 clones, 90% of them singletons. The CDR3 loop spans 15 amino acids. Trimming stripped 2 bases from V and 7 bases from J, with 12 bases between. The germline V gene has CDR1 LGHNT and CDR2 FRNRAP. The V gene is TRBV12-5, the J gene TRBJ1-6; D unclear. Sample: PBMCs or T cells enriched from blood (not recorded which). The clonotype originates from a man aged 18 to 29 who had recovered from COVID-19. CDR3 DNA: TGTGCTAGTGGTTTGTCAGCGCTTGGCAATTCACCCCTCCACTTT. This codes for CASGLSALGNSPLHF.